A single sample gave rise to the 14 T cell receptor beta chains below, sequenced in a study of T cells expressing NK-cell markers. TCRdb reprocessed the 5' RACE reads, keeping one entry per CDR3 protein, no DNA. The sample holds over 200,000 distinct CDR3 sequences. The sample consisted of blood T cells: a sorted CD56 or NKG2C T cell subset, CD4+ or CD8+ T cells, or bulk PBMC T cells (not recorded which). The receptors stem from a man aged 18-30 years in good health.

The CDR3 loop reads CSAGRGGNFEQYF. The J gene is TRBJ2-7, the V gene TRBV20-1; TCRdb's D gene call, TRBD1, goes unchecked for lack of DNA. Germline CDR1 and CDR2: DFQATT and SNEGSKA (reference sequence). The CDR3 covers 13 residues.

The J gene is TRBJ2-7, the V gene TRBV12-3 or TRBV12-4; absent DNA, TCRdb's TRBD1 call cannot be checked. The CDR3 loop spans 15 amino acids. The chain's CDR3 is CASSQTGTANYEQYF.

The chain joins TRBV7-6 to TRBJ2-1; TCRdb outputs TRBD2, but without DNA this stays unchecked. Per the germline V gene, CDR1 is SGHVS and CDR2 is FNYEAQ. The CDR3 is made up of 14 amino acids. The CDR3 here is CASSSTRIYNEQFF.

The chain combines TRBV7-2 with TRBJ2-7; TCRdb returns TRBD2, unconfirmable since there is no DNA. There are 15 residues in the CDR3. Germline V lookup: CDR1 SGHTA, CDR2 FQGNSA. CDR3 sequence reads: CASSLGGGRVREQYF.

J is TRBJ2-1 and V is TRBV29-1. CDR3 length: 15 amino acids. Germline CDR1 is SQVTM and CDR2 is ANQGSEA. The CDR3 sequence: CSVEDPSVRYNEQFF.

The rearrangement links TRBV6-1 to TRBJ2-1; TCRdb's D call of TRBD2 is untestable without DNA. This CDR3 has 13 residues. CDR1 is MNHNS and CDR2 is SASEGT in the germline V gene. CDR3: CASSPRSTNEQFF.

The V and J genes are TRBV18 and TRBJ2-5; checking the TCRdb D call of TRBD1 is not possible without DNA. The CDR3 length is 14 residues. Germline lookup yields CDR1 KGHSH and CDR2 LQKENI. The CDR3 sequence: CASSTRDTQETQYF.

The CDR3 is CATSRVGRTQETQYF. The chain is built from TRBV15 and TRBJ2-5. The germline V gene encodes CDR1 LNHNV and CDR2 YYDKDF (reference sequence). There are 15 residues in the CDR3.

This chain joins TRBV25-1 and TRBJ2-1; the D call of TRBD2 rests on TCRdb alone, since no DNA is present to check it. In germline, CDR1 is MGHDK, CDR2 SYGVNS. CDR3 length: 15 residues. CDR3 residues: CASSDYSGSFNEQFF.

The chain joins TRBV10-3 to TRBJ2-2; TCRdb lists TRBD1, though no DNA is available to test this call. The CDR3 length is 16 residues. In germline, CDR1 is ENHRY, CDR2 SYGVKD. This CDR3 is CAISGTGTANTGELFF.

The rearrangement links TRBV3-1 to TRBJ2-3; TCRdb outputs TRBD2, but without DNA this stays unchecked. Germline CDR1 reads LGHDT; CDR2 reads YNNKEL (reference sequence). This CDR3 comprises 18 residues. The CDR3 spells CASSQDLRASGNTDTQYF.

J is TRBJ2-1 and V is TRBV5-1; TCRdb picks TRBD2, but there is no DNA to check that call. Germline V gives CDR1 SGHRS, CDR2 YFSETQ. The CDR3 sequence is 16 residues long. The CDR3 reads CASSLVTSGRAGEQFF.

V and J are TRBV19 and TRBJ1-2; as DNA is missing, the TRBD1 call by TCRdb cannot be tested. Germline loops: CDR1 LNHDA, CDR2 SQIVND (reference sequence). The CDR3 is made up of 16 amino acids. CDR3 amino acids: CASSPITGGIDYGYTF.

V is TRBV20-1 and J is TRBJ2-1; as DNA is missing, the TRBD2 call by TCRdb cannot be tested. From germline, CDR1 is DFQATT and CDR2 SNEGSKA (reference sequence). This CDR3 contains 18 residues. CDR3 residues: CSARALGLAGPYNNEQFF.